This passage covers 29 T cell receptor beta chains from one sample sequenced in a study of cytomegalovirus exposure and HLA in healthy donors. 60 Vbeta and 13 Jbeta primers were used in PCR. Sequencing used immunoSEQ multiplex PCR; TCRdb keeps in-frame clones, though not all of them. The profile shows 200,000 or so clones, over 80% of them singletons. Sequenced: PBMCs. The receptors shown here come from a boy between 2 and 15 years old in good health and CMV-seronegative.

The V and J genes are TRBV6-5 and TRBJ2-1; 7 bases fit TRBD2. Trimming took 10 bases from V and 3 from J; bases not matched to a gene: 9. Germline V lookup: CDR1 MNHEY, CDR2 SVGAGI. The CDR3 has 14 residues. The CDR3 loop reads CATGASGVYNEQFF. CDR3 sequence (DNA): TGTGCCACCGGGGCTAGCGGAGTCTACAATGAGCAGTTCTTC.

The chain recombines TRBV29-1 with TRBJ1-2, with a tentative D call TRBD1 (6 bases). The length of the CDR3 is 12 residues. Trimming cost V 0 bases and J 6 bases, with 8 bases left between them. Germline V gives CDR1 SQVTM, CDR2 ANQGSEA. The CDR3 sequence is CSVEDTGNGYTF. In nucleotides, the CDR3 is TGCAGCGTTGAAGATACAGGGAATGGCTACACCTTC.

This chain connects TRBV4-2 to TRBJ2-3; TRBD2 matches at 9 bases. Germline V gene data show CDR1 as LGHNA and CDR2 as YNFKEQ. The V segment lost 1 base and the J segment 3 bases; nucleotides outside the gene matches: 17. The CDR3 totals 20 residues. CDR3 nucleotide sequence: TGTGCCAGCAGCCAAGTCCCGCTCTATTTCCCTAGCGGGGCTACAGATACGCAGTATTTT. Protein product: CASSQVPLYFPSGATDTQYF.

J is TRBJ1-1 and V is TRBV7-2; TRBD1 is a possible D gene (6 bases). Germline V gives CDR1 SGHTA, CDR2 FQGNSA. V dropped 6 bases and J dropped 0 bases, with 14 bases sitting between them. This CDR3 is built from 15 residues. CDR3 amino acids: CASSRGGALNTEAFF. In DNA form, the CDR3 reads TGTGCCAGCAGTCGTGGGGGCGCCTTGAACACTGAAGCTTTCTTT.

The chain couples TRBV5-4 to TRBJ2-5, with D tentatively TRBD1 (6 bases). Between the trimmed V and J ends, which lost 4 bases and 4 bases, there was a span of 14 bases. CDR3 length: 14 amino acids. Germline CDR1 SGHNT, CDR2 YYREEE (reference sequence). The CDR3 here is CASSQQGARETQYF. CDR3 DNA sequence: TGTGCCAGCAGCCAACAGGGTGCGAGAGAGACCCAGTACTTC. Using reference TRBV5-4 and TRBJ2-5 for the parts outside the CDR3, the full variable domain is ETGVTQSPTHLIKTRGQQVTLRCSSQSGHNTVSWYQQALGQGPQFIFQYYREEENGRGNFPPRFSGLQFPNYSSELNVNALELDDSALYLCASSQQGARETQYFGPGTRLLVL.

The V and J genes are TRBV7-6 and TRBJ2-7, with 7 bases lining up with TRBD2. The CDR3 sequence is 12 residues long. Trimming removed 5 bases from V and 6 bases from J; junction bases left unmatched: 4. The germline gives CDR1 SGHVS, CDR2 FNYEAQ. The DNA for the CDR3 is TGTGCCAGCAGCCAGGCTAGCGGCGAGCAGTACTTC. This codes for CASSQASGEQYF.

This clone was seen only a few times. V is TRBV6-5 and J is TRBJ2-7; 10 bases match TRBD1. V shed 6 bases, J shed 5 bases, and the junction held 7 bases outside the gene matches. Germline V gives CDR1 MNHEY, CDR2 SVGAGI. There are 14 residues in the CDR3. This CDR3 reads CASSRQGARNEQYF. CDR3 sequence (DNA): TGTGCCAGCAGCCGACAGGGGGCTCGGAACGAGCAGTACTTC.

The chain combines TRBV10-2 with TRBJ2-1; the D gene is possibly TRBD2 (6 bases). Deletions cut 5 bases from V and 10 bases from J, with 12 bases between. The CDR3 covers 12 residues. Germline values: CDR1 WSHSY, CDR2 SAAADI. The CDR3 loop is CASSNLAPEQFF. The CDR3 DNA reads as TGCGCCAGCAGTAACCTAGCGCCCGAGCAGTTCTTC.

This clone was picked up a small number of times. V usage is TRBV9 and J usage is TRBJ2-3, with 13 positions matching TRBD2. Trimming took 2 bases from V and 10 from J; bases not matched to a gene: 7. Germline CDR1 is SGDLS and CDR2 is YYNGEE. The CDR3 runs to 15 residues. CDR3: CASSVAETSGGPQYF. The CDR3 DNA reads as TGTGCCAGCAGCGTGGCCGAGACTAGCGGGGGGCCGCAGTATTTT. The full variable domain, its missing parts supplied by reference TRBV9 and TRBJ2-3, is DSGVTQTPKHLITATGQRVTLRCSPRSGDLSVYWYQQSLDQGLQFLIQYYNGEERAKGNILERFSAQQFPDLHSELNLSSLELGDSALYFCASSVAETSGGPQYFGPGTRLTVL.

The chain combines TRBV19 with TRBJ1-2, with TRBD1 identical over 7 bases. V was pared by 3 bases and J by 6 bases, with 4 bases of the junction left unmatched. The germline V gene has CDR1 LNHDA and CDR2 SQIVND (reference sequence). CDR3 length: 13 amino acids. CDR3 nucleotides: TGTGCCAGTAGTATGTGGACAGGCGATGGCTACACCTTC. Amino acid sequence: CASSMWTGDGYTF.

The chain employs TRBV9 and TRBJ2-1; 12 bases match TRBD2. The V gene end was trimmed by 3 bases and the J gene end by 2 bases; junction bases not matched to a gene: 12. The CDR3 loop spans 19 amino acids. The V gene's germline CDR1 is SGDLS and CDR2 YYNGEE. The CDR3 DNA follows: TGTGCCAGCAGCGCCCTGGGGCTAGCGGGGGGGCTGACCTACAATGAGCAGTTCTTC. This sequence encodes CASSALGLAGGLTYNEQFF.

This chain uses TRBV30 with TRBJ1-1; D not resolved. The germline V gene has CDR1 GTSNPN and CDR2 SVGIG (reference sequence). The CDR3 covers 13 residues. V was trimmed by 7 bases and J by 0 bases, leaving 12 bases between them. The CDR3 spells CASRRSMNTEAFF. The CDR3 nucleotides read TGTGCCTCTAGGAGAAGCATGAACACTGAAGCTTTCTTT.

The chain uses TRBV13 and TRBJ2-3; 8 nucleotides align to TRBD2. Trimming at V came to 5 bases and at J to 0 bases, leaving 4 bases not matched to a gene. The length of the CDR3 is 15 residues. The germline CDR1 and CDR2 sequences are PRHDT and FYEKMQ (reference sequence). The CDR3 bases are TGTGCCAGCAGCCCGACTAGCGCTAGCACAGATACGCAGTATTTT. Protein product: CASSPTSASTDTQYF.

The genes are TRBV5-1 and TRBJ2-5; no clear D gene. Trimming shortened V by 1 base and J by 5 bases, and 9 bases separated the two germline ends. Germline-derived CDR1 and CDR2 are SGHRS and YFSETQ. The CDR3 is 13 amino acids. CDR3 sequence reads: CASSLPRSETQYF. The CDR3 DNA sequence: TGCGCCAGCAGCTTGCCCCGTTCGGAGACCCAGTACTTC.

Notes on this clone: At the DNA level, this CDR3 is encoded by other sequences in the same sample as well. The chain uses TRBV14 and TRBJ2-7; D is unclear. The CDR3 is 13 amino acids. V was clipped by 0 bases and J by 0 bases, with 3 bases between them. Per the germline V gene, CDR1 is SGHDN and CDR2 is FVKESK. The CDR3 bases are TGTGCCAGCAGCCAAGACATCTCCTACGAGCAGTACTTC. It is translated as CASSQDISYEQYF. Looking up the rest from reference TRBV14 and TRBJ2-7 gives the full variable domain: EAGVTQFPSHSVIEKGQTVTLRCDPISGHDNLYWYRRVMGKEIKFLLHFVKESKQDESGMPNNRFLAERTGGTYSTLKVQPAELEDSGVYFCASSQDISYEQYFGPGTRLTVT.

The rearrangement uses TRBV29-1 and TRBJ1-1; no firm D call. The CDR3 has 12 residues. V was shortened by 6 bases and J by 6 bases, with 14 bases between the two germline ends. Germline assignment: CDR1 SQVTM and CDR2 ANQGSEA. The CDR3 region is CSVASPTPEAFF. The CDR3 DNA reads TGCAGCGTAGCGTCCCCAACCCCTGAAGCTTTCTTT.

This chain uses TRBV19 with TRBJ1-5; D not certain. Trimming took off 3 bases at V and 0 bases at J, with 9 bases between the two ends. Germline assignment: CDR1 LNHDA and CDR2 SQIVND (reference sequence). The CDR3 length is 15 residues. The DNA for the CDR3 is TGTGCCAGTAGTATCGCAGACACTAGCAATCAGCCCCAGCATTTT. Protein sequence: CASSIADTSNQPQHF. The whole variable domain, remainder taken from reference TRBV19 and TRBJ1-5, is DGGITQSPKYLFRKEGQNVTLSCEQNLNHDAMYWYRQDPGQGLRLIYYSQIVNDFQKGDIAEGYSVSREKKESFPLTVTSAQKNPTAFYLCASSIADTSNQPQHFGDGTRLSIL.

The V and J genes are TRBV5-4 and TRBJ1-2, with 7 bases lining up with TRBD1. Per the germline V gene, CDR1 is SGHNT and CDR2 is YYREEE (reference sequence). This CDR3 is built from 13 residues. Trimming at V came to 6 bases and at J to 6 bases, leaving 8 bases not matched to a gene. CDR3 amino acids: CASTPDRRNGYTF. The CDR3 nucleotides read TGTGCCAGCACCCCGGACAGGAGAAATGGCTACACCTTC.

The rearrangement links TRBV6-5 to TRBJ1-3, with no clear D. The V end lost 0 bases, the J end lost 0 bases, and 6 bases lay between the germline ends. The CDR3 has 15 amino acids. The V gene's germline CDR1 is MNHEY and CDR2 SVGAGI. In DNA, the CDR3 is TGTGCCAGCAGTTACTCGTACACCTCTGGAAACACCATATATTTT. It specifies CASSYSYTSGNTIYF.

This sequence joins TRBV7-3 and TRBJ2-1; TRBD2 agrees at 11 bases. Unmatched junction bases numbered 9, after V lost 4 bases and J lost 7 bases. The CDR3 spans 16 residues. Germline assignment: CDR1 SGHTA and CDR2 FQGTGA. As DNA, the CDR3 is TGTGCCAGCAGCTCGGTCGGGCTAGCGGGGGGAAATGAGCAGTTCTTC. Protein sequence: CASSSVGLAGGNEQFF.

CDR3 in amino acids: CASSPLDSEAFF. CDR3 coding DNA: TGTGCCAGCAGCCCACTTGACTCTGAAGCTTTCTTT. The chain couples TRBV9 to TRBJ1-1; unclear D gene. Trimming cost V 4 bases and J 6 bases, with 10 bases left between them. Germline CDR1 reads SGDLS; CDR2 reads YYNGEE. The CDR3 extends over 12 amino acids.

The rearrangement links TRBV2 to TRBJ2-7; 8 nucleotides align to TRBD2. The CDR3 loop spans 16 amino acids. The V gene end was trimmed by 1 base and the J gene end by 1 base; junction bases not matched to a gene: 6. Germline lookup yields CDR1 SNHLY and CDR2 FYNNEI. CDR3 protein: CASSEDRGGPSYEQYF. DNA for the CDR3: TGTGCCAGCAGTGAAGATCGGGGGGGTCCATCCTACGAGCAGTACTTC.

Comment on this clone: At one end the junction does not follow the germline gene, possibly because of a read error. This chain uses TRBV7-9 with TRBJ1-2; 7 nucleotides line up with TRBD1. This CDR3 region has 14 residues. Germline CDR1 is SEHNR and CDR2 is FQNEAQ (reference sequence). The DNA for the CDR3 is TGTGCCAGCAGCTTAGAAGGAAAGGGGGCCTATACCTCCTTC. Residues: CASSLEGKGAYTSF. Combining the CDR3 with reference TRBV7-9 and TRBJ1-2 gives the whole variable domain DTGVSQNPRHKITKRGQNVTFRCDPISEHNRLYWYRQTLGQGPEFLTYFQNEAQLEKSRLLSDRFSAERPKGSFSTLEIQRTEQGDSAMYLCASSLEGKGAYTSFGSGTRLTVV.

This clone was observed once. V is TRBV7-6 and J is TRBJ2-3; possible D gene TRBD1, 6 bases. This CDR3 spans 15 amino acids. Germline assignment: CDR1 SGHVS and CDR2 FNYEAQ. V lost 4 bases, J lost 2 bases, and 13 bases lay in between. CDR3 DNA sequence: TGTGCCAGCAGCTCCCAGGGGTTGCCCACAGATACGCAGTATTTT. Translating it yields CASSSQGLPTDTQYF. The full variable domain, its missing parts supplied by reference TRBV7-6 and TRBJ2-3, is GAGVSQSPRYKVTKRGQDVALRCDPISGHVSLYWYRQALGQGPEFLTYFNYEAQQDKSGLPNDRFSAERPEGSISTLTIQRTEQRDSAMYRCASSSQGLPTDTQYFGPGTRLTVL.

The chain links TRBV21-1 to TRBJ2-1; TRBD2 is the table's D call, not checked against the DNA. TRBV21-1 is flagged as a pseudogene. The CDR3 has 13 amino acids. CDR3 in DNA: TGTGCCAGCGGCGCTAGCGGTCGGGGTGAGCAGTTCTTC. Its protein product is CASGASGRGEQFF.

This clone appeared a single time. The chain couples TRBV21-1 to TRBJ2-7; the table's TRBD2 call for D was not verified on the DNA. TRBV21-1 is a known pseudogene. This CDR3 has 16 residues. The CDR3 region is CASSPREREASYEQYF. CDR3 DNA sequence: TGTGCCAGCAGCCCCCGGGAGCGGGAGGCATCCTACGAGCAGTACTTC.

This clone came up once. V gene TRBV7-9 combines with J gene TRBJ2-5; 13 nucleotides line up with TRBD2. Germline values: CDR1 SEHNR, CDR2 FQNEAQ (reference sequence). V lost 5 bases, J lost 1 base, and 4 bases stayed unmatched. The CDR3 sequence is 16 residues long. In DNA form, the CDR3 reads TGTGCCAGCAGCGCGGGACTAGCGGGAAGCCAAGAGACCCAGTACTTC. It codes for CASSAGLAGSQETQYF.

CDR3 loop: CSVDRTGLLSEKLFF. The CDR3 bases are TGCAGCGTTGATAGGACAGGGCTTCTGAGTGAAAAACTGTTTTTT. The chain combines TRBV29-1 with TRBJ1-4; 8 nucleotides line up with TRBD1. Germline lookup yields CDR1 SQVTM and CDR2 ANQGSEA. The CDR3 extends over 15 amino acids. V lost 3 bases and J lost 7; bases outside the gene matches: 10. Full variable domain (rest looked up from reference TRBV29-1 and TRBJ1-4): SAVISQKPSRDICQRGTSLTIQCQVDSQVTMMFWYRQQPGQSLTLIATANQGSEATYESGFVIDKFPISRPNLTFSTLTVSNMSPEDSSIYLCSVDRTGLLSEKLFFGSGTQLSVL.

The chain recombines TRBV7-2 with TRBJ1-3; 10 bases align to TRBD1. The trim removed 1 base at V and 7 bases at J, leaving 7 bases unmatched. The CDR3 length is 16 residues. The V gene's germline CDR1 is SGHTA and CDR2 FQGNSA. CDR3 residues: CASSLGGQGIGNTIYF. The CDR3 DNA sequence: TGTGCCAGCAGCTTAGGGGGACAGGGGATCGGCAACACCATATATTTT. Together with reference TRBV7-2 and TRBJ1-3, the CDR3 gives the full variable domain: GAGVSQSPSNKVTEKGKDVELRCDPISGHTALYWYRQSLGQGLEFLIYFQGNSAPDKSGLPSDRFSAERTGGSVSTLTIQRTQQEDSAVYLCASSLGGQGIGNTIYFGEGSWLTVV.